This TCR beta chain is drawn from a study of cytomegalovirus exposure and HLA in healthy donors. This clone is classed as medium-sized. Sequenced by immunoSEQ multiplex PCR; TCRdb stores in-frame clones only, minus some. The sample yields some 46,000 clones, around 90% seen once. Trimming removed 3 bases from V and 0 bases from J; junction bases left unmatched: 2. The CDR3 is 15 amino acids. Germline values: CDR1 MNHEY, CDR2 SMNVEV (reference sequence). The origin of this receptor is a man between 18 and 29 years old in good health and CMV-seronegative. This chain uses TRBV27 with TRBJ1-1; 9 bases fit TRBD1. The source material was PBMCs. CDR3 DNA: TGTGCCAGCAGTTTCGGGACAGGGATGAACACTGAAGCTTTCTTT. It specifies CASSFGTGMNTEAFF.